Shown below are 11 T cell receptor beta chains from a single sample sequenced in a study of blood T cell repertoires in COVID-19. Assay used: immunoSEQ multiplex PCR; TCRdb lists only in-frame clones, some missing. The table records some 250,000 clones, 70% to 90% of them present only once. Sequencing was carried out using peripheral blood. These receptor sequences come from a woman aged 25-40 years with acute or convalescent COVID-19.

The chain joins TRBV7-8 to TRBJ1-1; D perhaps matches TRBD1 (5 bases). The germline CDR1 and CDR2 sequences are SGHVS and FQNEAQ. This CDR3 is built from 15 residues. Trimming pared 2 bases from V and 6 bases from J, leaving 16 bases between. CDR3 DNA: TGTGCCAGCAGCTTACTCTCTAAGGGGAATCCTGAAGCTTTCTTT. Amino acid sequence: CASSLLSKGNPEAFF.

The genes are TRBV3-1 (or the pseudogene TRBV3-2) and TRBJ2-2; 7 bases align to TRBD1. The CDR3 is 13 amino acids. The trim removed 6 bases at V and 6 bases at J, leaving 4 bases unmatched. CDR1 LGHDT and CDR2 YNNKEL come from the germline V gene (reference sequence). This CDR3 reads CASRQGMSGELFF. The CDR3 bases are TGTGCCAGCAGACAGGGGATGTCCGGGGAGCTGTTTTTT.

This clone was found a few times. This rearrangement joins TRBV4-3 to TRBJ2-1; 7 bases are shared with TRBD2. Germline assignment: CDR1 LGHNA and CDR2 YSLEER. The CDR3 is made up of 18 amino acids. V gave up 5 bases and J gave up 7 bases; unmatched junction bases: 20. The CDR3: CASSEAWDAGESFNEQFF. As DNA, the CDR3 is TGCGCCAGCAGCGAGGCCTGGGACGCGGGAGAAAGTTTTAATGAGCAGTTCTTC.

The chain employs TRBV5-1 and TRBJ2-5, with 7 bases that match TRBD1. Germline CDR1 SGHRS, CDR2 YFSETQ. CDR3 length: 18 residues. V lost 3 bases and J lost 0; bases outside the gene matches: 14. The DNA for the CDR3 is TGCGCCAGCAGCTCAAACACTCCGGGACAGAGCCACCAAGAGACCCAGTACTTC. Amino acid sequence: CASSSNTPGQSHQETQYF.

This clone was found once. The CDR3 DNA reads as TGTGCCAGCAGCTTAGATAGCGGGACCACGCGGCTGTTTTTT. Encoded protein: CASSLDSGTTRLFF. The chain is built from TRBV7-2 and TRBJ1-4; D is perhaps TRBD1 (5 bases). Germline assignment: CDR1 SGHTA and CDR2 FQGNSA. With 1 base removed from V and 14 bases from J, the gap between germline ends came to 17 bases. CDR3 length: 14 amino acids.

The J gene is TRBJ2-2, the V gene TRBV9; 9 bases are shared with TRBD1. CDR1 and CDR2 from the germline V gene are SGDLS and YYNGEE. The CDR3 consists of 15 residues. The V segment lost 5 bases and the J segment 6 bases; nucleotides outside the gene matches: 8. CDR3 coding DNA: TGTGCCAGCAGTGACGGACAGGGGCTTTCCGGGGAGCTGTTTTTT. It codes for CASSDGQGLSGELFF.

This chain links TRBV9 with TRBJ2-3, with a possible D match to TRBD2 (6 bases). Trimming took off 1 base at V and 3 bases at J, with 15 bases between the two ends. Germline CDR1 SGDLS, CDR2 YYNGEE. The CDR3 runs to 16 residues. The CDR3 nucleotides read TGTGCCAGCAGCGTACTAGCGCCGACGGGTACAGATACGCAGTATTTT. This gives the protein CASSVLAPTGTDTQYF.

The V and J genes are TRBV30 and TRBJ1-4; no clear D. Germline V CDR1 and CDR2: GTSNPN, SVGIG (reference sequence). V lost 1 base and J lost 4, with 7 bases in between. The CDR3 consists of 13 residues. The CDR3 bases are TGTGCCTGGAGTGCCAGGTTTAATGAAAAACTGTTTTTT. It is translated as CAWSARFNEKLFF.

This chain connects TRBV7-9 to TRBJ2-7, with TRBD2 as a possible D gene (7 bases). Germline V lookup: CDR1 SEHNR, CDR2 FQNEAQ (reference sequence). The CDR3 is 14 amino acids. Deletions cut 7 bases from V and 2 bases from J, with 15 bases between. The CDR3 DNA reads as TGTGCCAGCAACGTACAAGGGGGGGCCTACGAGCAGTACTTC. Its protein product is CASNVQGGAYEQYF. Full variable domain (missing parts from reference TRBV7-9 and TRBJ2-7): DTGVSQNPRHKITKRGQNVTFRCDPISEHNRLYWYRQTLGQGPEFLTYFQNEAQLEKSRLLSDRFSAERPKGSFSTLEIQRTEQGDSAMYLCASNVQGGAYEQYFGPGTRLTVT.

The rearrangement links TRBV4-1 to TRBJ2-3; D might be TRBD1 (6 bases). CDR1 and CDR2 (germline): MGHRA, YSYEKL. The CDR3 has 16 residues. V was pared by 0 bases and J by 4 bases, with 14 bases between. CDR3 DNA sequence: TGCGCCAGCAGCCAAGATCAGGACAGTACCGCAGATACGCAGTATTTT. It encodes CASSQDQDSTADTQYF.

The chain employs TRBV7-3 and TRBJ1-3; 7 nucleotides match TRBD1. Germline V CDR1 and CDR2: SGHTA, FQGTGA. This CDR3 spans 14 amino acids. V lost 6 bases and J lost 4; bases outside the gene matches: 6. This CDR3 reads CASSRDRAGNTIYF. DNA for the CDR3: TGTGCCAGCAGTCGTGACAGGGCCGGAAACACCATATATTTT.